The 12 T cell receptor beta chains presented below share a single source sample, sequenced in a study of blood T cell repertoires in COVID-19. Generated by immunoSEQ multiplex PCR, the TCRdb table keeps only in-frame clones and is missing some. The repertoire holds about 130,000 clones, with about 85% as singletons. Input material: peripheral blood. These receptor sequences come from a woman aged 80 or over with acute or convalescent COVID-19.

The chain recombines TRBV5-1 with TRBJ1-6, with 10 bases matching TRBD1. The CDR3 totals 17 residues. CDR1 and CDR2 (germline): SGHRS, YFSETQ. J lost 0 bases, V lost 4 bases, and 4 bases had no gene match. The CDR3 DNA is TGCGCCAGCAGCGCCAGGACAGGGGGCTCCTATAATTCACCCCTCCACTTT. Encoded protein: CASSARTGGSYNSPLHF.

The sample holds a few counts of this clone. V usage is TRBV10-3 and J usage is TRBJ1-2; 9 bases align to TRBD1. CDR1 and CDR2 (germline): ENHRY, SYGVKD. The junction had 10 bases not matched to a gene; V was cut back by 3 bases and J by 8 bases. This CDR3 is 15 amino acids long. The CDR3 region is CAISDALGQGRGYTF. The CDR3 coding sequence is TGTGCCATCAGTGATGCGTTGGGACAGGGTCGGGGCTACACCTTC.

The chain joins TRBV4-2 to TRBJ2-1; 8 bases fit TRBD2. Trimming cost V 1 base and J 8 bases; bases outside gene matches: 7. Germline loops: CDR1 LGHNA, CDR2 YNFKEQ. There are 15 residues in the CDR3. CDR3 in amino acids: CASSQARGGPDEQFF. The CDR3 DNA is TGTGCCAGCAGCCAAGCACGGGGGGGCCCCGATGAGCAGTTCTTC.

This clone was counted a single time. V is TRBV7-6 and J is TRBJ2-3; 8 nucleotides match TRBD2. Losses at the gene ends were 5 bases for V and 2 bases for J; bases not matched to a gene: 9. The CDR3 runs 16 residues. The germline V gene encodes CDR1 SGHVS and CDR2 FNYEAQ. The CDR3 DNA reads TGTGCCAGCAGCGGAGGCCCGGGGGGGGTCACAGATACGCAGTATTTT. Its translation: CASSGGPGGVTDTQYF.

This chain connects TRBV2 to TRBJ1-1; D may be TRBD1 (5 bases). The length of the CDR3 is 12 residues. V shed 9 bases and J shed 6 bases, with 14 bases lying between them. Germline V gene data show CDR1 as SNHLY and CDR2 as FYNNEI. The CDR3 nucleotides read TGTGCCAGAGGGGACTTTCCTTCTGAAGCTTTCTTT. Encoded protein: CARGDFPSEAFF.

V is TRBV4-1 and J is TRBJ2-4; 8 bases align to TRBD1. This CDR3 region has 15 residues. Per the germline V gene, CDR1 is MGHRA and CDR2 is YSYEKL. V lost 4 bases, J lost 6 bases, and 8 bases stayed unmatched. The CDR3 DNA sequence: TGCGCCAGCAGCCCAAGCGCAGGACAGGGAAACATTCAGTACTTC. Residues: CASSPSAGQGNIQYF.

This clone has a single count. Germline and junction disagree at one end, which may indicate a read error. This chain connects TRBV28 to TRBJ1-1; TRBD1 aligns across 9 bases. This CDR3 is built from 14 residues. Germline assignment: CDR1 MDHEN and CDR2 SYDVKM. The CDR3 region is CATPGTGMNAEAFF. DNA for the CDR3: TGTGCCACCCCCGGGACAGGGATGAACGCTGAAGCTTTCTTT.

The gene calls are TRBV5-6 and TRBJ1-5, with a possible D match to TRBD1 (5 bases). Germline V lookup: CDR1 SGHDT, CDR2 YYEEEE. CDR3 size: 17 residues. Trimming took off 4 bases at V and 4 bases at J, with 21 bases between the two ends. The CDR3 bases are TGTGCCAGCAGCCTAACTGGGTCGCTTGGGGGGAATCAGCCCCAGCATTTT. As protein: CASSLTGSLGGNQPQHF.

This chain uses TRBV6-5 with TRBJ2-2, with a weak D call TRBD1 (6 bases). The V gene lost 8 bases and the J gene lost 9 bases, with 10 bases spanning the gap. The CDR3 loop spans 11 amino acids. Germline V gene lookup returns CDR1 MNHEY and CDR2 SVGAGI. The CDR3: CASRTARELFF. Here the CDR3 DNA reads TGTGCCAGCCGGACAGCAAGGGAGCTGTTTTTT.

Only one count was recorded for this clone. This rearrangement joins TRBV9 to TRBJ1-2; D possibly corresponds to TRBD1 (5 bases). CDR3 length: 14 residues. Germline V lookup: CDR1 SGDLS, CDR2 YYNGEE. V was cut by 6 bases and J by 5 bases, with 17 bases left in between. CDR3 coding DNA: TGTGCCAGCACCCATGGGGCGGAGGGATATGGCTACACCTTC. It translates to CASTHGAEGYGYTF.

This clone appeared a single time. V and J are TRBV18 and TRBJ1-3, with a weak D call TRBD1 (6 bases). CDR3 length equals 17 residues. Germline values: CDR1 KGHSH, CDR2 LQKENI. With 1 base removed from V and 0 bases from J, the gap between germline ends came to 13 bases. The CDR3 sequence is CASSPLTGTPSGNTIYF. DNA of the CDR3: TGTGCCAGCTCACCACTGACAGGCACCCCCTCTGGAAACACCATATATTTT.

The rearrangement links TRBV4-1 to TRBJ2-5; a weak D match, TRBD1 (5 bases). Trimming removed 0 bases at V and 1 base at J, with 15 bases between. CDR3 length equals 17 residues. Per the germline V gene, CDR1 is MGHRA and CDR2 is YSYEKL. This CDR3 is CASSQERISTGQETQYF. In nucleotides, the CDR3 is TGCGCCAGCAGCCAAGAAAGGATCAGCACAGGCCAAGAGACCCAGTACTTC.